The source of this T cell receptor beta chain is a study of blood T cell repertoires in COVID-19. Overall study context: Nucleic acid was either cDNA or gDNA, and it came from T cells, B-cell-depleted T cells, or PBMCs.

TCRdb keeps only in-frame clones here, not all; method: immunoSEQ multiplex PCR. The table records 200,000 or so clones, roughly 80% of them present only once. Germline trimming cut 7 bases from V and 5 bases from J; bases unmatched to any gene: 7. The CDR3 totals 13 residues. Germline V gene lookup returns CDR1 SEHNR and CDR2 FQNEAQ (reference sequence). The source material was peripheral blood. This TCR derives from a man between 60 and 75 years old with active or convalescent COVID-19. The chain is built from TRBV7-9 and TRBJ1-1, with TRBD1 identical over 7 bases. The CDR3 protein is CASTLGRGTEAFF. In DNA, the CDR3 is TGTGCCAGCACCCTAGGCAGGGGGACTGAAGCTTTCTTT.